This T cell receptor (beta chain) was sequenced for a study of shared clonotypes between healthy human individuals. General study findings and limits: Against clonotypes common to all four donors, non-shared ones had lower generation probabilities. Memory subsets generally showed smaller estimated richness than naive subsets did. The naive CD4 repertoires of several donors were compared, and roughly 5% of clonotypes were shared.

Details on this clone: Its antigen is unknown.

The repertoire was sequenced with immunoSEQ multiplex PCR; TCRdb's copy has only in-frame clones and lacks some. In the table there are approximately 2,200,000 clones, more than 85% of which are singletons. Germline lookup yields CDR1 MNHEY and CDR2 SMNVEV (reference sequence). With V trimmed by 8 bases and J by 4 bases, 13 bases remained unmatched. This CDR3 spans 15 amino acids. Positive CCR7 selection of CD45RO-negative cells yielded the naive CD8 cells, and terminally differentiated effector memory CD45RA+ cells were excluded. This chain connects TRBV27 to TRBJ2-5, with TRBD2 matching 7 bases. Sequenced sample: naive CD8+ T cells from PBMCs. The clonotype was recovered from a man younger than 30 in good health. Some clones in this sample may be carry-over from other donors' samples. The CDR3 sequence is CASLPRTSSGETQYF. CDR3 sequence (DNA): TGTGCCAGCCTACCAAGGACTAGTAGCGGAGAGACCCAGTACTTC.